This TCR beta chain appears in the sequencing data of a study of blood T cell repertoires in COVID-19. Across the whole study: Samples of COVID-19 (acute and convalescent) were obtained from the United States, Italy and Spain.

Trimming shortened V by 1 base and J by 8 bases, and 14 bases separated the two germline ends. Germline V gene lookup returns CDR1 GTSNPN and CDR2 SVGIG (reference sequence). CDR3 length: 13 amino acids. Participants reported their clinical history, and cohort assignment relied on those reports. Methods used by the authors: Quantification of nucleated cells was approximated via reference gene primer amplification. Libraries were prepared by immunoSEQ multiplex PCR; TCRdb keeps only in-frame clonotypes and omits some of them. The V and J calls and the clone size are those of that table, but D and trimming were determined from the DNA. The sample includes roughly 240,000 clones, over 80% of them seen just once.

This chain links TRBV30 with TRBJ1-1; tentatively, D is TRBD1 (6 bases). This sequence was found in a woman in her twenties or thirties with acute COVID-19. The sample was PBMCs or T cells enriched from blood (not recorded which). DNA for the CDR3: TGTGCCTGGAGTGGGGGGCCAGGACAAGAAGCTTTCTTT. Translating it yields CAWSGGPGQEAFF.